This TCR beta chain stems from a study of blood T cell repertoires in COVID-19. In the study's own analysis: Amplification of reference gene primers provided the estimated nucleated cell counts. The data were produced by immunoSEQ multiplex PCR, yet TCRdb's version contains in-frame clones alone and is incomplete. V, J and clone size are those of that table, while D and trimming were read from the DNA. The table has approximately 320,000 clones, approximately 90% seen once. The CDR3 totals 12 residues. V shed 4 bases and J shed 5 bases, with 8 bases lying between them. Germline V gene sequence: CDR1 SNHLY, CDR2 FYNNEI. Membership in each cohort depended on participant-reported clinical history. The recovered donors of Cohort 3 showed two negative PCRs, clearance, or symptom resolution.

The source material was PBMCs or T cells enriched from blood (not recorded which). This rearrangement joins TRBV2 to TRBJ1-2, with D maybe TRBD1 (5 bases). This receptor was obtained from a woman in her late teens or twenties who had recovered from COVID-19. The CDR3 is CASSAGYYGYTF. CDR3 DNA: TGTGCCAGCAGTGCAGGGTATTATGGCTACACCTTC.